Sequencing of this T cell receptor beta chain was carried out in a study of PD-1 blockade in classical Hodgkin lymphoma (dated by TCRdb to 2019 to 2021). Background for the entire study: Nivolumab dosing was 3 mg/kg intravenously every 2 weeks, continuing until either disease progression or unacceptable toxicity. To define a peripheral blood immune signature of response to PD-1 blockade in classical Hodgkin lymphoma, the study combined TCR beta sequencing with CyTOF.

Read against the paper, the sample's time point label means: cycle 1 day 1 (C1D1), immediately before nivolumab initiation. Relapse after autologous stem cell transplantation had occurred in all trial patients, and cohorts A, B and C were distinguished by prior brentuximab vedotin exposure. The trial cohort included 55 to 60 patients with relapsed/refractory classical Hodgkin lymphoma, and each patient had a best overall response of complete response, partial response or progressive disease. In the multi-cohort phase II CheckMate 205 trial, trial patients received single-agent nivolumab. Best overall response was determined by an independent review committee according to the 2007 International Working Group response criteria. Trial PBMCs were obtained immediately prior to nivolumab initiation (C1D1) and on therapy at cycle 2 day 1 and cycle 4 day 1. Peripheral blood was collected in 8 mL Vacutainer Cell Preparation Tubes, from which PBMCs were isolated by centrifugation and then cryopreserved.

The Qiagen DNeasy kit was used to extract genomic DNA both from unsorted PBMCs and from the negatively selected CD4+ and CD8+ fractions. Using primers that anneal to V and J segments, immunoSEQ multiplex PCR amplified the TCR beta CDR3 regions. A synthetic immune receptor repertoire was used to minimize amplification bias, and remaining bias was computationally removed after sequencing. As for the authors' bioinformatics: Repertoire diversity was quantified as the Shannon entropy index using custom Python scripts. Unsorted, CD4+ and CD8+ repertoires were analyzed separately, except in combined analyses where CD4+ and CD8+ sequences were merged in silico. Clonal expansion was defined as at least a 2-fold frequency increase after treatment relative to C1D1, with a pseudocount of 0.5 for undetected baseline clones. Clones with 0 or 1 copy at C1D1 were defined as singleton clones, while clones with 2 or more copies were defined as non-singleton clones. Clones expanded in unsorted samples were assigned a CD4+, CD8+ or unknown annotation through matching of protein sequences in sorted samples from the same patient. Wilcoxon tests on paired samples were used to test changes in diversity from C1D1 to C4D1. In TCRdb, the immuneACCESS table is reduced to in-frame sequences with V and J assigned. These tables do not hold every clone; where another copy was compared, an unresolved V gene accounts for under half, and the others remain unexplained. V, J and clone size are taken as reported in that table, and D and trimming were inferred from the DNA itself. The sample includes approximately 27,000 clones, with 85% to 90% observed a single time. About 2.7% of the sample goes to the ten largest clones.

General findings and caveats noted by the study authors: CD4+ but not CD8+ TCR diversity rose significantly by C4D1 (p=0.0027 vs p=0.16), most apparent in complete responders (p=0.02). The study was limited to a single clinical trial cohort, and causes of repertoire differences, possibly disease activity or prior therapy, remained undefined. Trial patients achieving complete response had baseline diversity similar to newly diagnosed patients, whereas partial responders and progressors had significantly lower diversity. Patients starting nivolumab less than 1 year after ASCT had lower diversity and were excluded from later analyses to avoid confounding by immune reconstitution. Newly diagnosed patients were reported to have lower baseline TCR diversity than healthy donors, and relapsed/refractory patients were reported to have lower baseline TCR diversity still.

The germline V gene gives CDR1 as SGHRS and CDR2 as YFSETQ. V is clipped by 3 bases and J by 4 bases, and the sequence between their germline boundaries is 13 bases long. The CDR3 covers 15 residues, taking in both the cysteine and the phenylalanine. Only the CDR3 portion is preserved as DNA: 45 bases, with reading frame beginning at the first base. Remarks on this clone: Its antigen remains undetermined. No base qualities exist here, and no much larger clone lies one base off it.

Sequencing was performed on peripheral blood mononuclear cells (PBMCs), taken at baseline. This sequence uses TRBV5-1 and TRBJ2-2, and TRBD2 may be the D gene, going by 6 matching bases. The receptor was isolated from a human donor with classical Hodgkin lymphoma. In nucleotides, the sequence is TGCGCCAGCAGCTCCTCGGGACTGCTCACCGGGGAGCTGTTTTTT. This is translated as CASSSSGLLTGELFF.